This T cell receptor (beta chain) derives from a study of shared clonotypes between healthy human individuals. Study at large: Donors, aged 18 to 49, were a couple of women and three men.

The naive CD8 subset, CD45RO-negative cells positively selected for CCR7, excluded terminally differentiated effector memory CD45RA+ cells. The data were produced by immunoSEQ multiplex PCR, yet TCRdb's version contains in-frame clones alone and is incomplete. The sample consists of roughly 550,000 clones, about 95% of them appearing once. V was clipped by 1 base and J by 6 bases, with 6 bases between them. Germline V gene lookup returns CDR1 PRHDT and CDR2 FYEKMQ (reference sequence). This CDR3 contains 13 residues. The chain is built from TRBV13 and TRBJ2-2; maybe TRBD1 (5 bases). The TCR was taken from a woman in her 30s in good health. Sequencing was carried out using naive CD8+ T cells sorted from blood. The CDR3 spells CASSLDRPGELFF. CDR3 coding DNA: TGTGCCAGCAGCTTAGACAGGCCCGGGGAGCTGTTTTTT.